This is a list of T cell receptor beta chains from one sample in a study of blood T cell repertoires in COVID-19. Sequenced by immunoSEQ multiplex PCR; TCRdb stores in-frame clones only, minus some. The sample includes roughly 340,000 clones, 85% to 90% seen only once; the top ten take 6% to 8.5%. The sample comprised peripheral blood. All receptors derive from a woman between 65 and 79 years old with COVID-19, enrolled during active disease. The CDR3 runs from the conserved cysteine through the conserved F or W. D genes are given only for firm matches. Part of the rows lack a size; the others show once, few, many or a class for expanded clones.

clone_size	v_call	d_call	j_call	cdr3_aa	cdr3_nt
-	TRBV12-3/TRBV12-4	-	TRBJ1-3	CASSLDRGNTIYF	TGTGCCAGCAGTTTAGACAGGGGAAACACCATATATTTT
-	TRBV27	-	TRBJ1-5	CASSRDGGQPQHF	TGTGCCAGCAGCCGCGACGGGGGTCAGCCCCAGCATTTT
-	TRBV11-2	-	TRBJ2-7	CASSLVTGVEQYF	TGTGCCAGCAGCTTAGTTACGGGGGTCGAGCAGTACTTC
-	TRBV19	TRBD1	TRBJ1-4	CASSLGDRDNEKLFF	TGTGCCAGTAGTCTAGGGGACAGGGATAATGAAAAACTGTTTTTT
-	TRBV5-1	-	TRBJ2-7	CASSLDAGFRDEQYF	TGCGCCAGCAGCTTGGATGCGGGTTTTAGGGACGAGCAGTACTTC
-	TRBV3-1/TRBV3-2	TRBD1	TRBJ1-4	CASSKTGVATNEKLFF	TGTGCCAGCAGCAAGACAGGGGTCGCAACTAATGAAAAACTGTTTTTT
-	TRBV5-8	-	TRBJ2-1	CASSLDDGARKDEQFF	TGTGCCAGCAGCTTGGACGACGGAGCCCGGAAGGATGAGCAGTTCTTC
-	TRBV6-5	-	TRBJ1-2	CASTRTENYGYTF	TGTGCCAGCACCCGGACAGAGAACTATGGCTACACCTTC
few	TRBV5-8	-	TRBJ1-2	CASGGRGDYGYTF	TGTGCCAGCGGAGGGAGGGGCGACTATGGCTACACCTTC
-	TRBV5-6	-	TRBJ1-3	CASSFQGFSGNTIYF	TGTGCCAGCAGCTTCCAGGGGTTCTCTGGAAACACCATATATTTT
few	TRBV5-8	-	TRBJ2-5	CASSVGVGGETQYF	TGTGCCAGCAGCGTCGGGGTAGGGGGAGAGACCCAGTACTTC
-	TRBV2	-	TRBJ2-2	CASTRSGELFF	TGTGCCAGCACCAGAAGCGGGGAGCTGTTTTTT
-	TRBV5-4	-	TRBJ1-4	CASSLLGAATDEKLFF	TGTGCCAGCAGCTTGTTGGGGGCAGCGACTGATGAAAAACTGTTTTTT
-	TRBV27	-	TRBJ1-1	CASSLSTANTEAFF	TGTGCCAGCAGTTTAAGTACAGCGAACACTGAAGCTTTCTTT
-	TRBV6-5	-	TRBJ1-2	CASTARGQFNYGYTF	TGTGCCAGCACGGCCCGCGGGCAGTTTAACTATGGCTACACCTTC
once	TRBV2	-	TRBJ2-3	CASSEGSTDTQYF	TGTGCCAGCAGTGAGGGCAGCACAGATACGCAGTATTTT
-	TRBV19	-	TRBJ2-7	CASSIGQFSYEQYF	TGTGCCAGTAGTATAGGTCAGTTCTCCTACGAGCAGTACTTC
-	TRBV30	TRBD1	TRBJ1-1	CAWRAGQGLVGKAFF	TGTGCCTGGAGAGCGGGACAGGGGCTAGTTGGCAAAGCTTTCTTT
-	TRBV2	-	TRBJ2-5	CASSEGRGKETQYF	TGTGCCAGCAGTGAAGGCAGGGGTAAAGAGACCCAGTACTTC
-	TRBV3-1/TRBV3-2	TRBD1	TRBJ1-6	CASSQGGQGNSPLHF	TGTGCCAGCAGCCAAGGGGGACAGGGGAATTCACCCCTCCACTTT
-	TRBV27	-	TRBJ2-3	CASSFPSDTQYF	TGTGCCAGCAGTTTTCCTTCTGATACGCAGTATTTT
-	TRBV7-2	-	TRBJ2-1	CASSLRGYNEQFF	TGTGCCAGCAGCTTGCGGGGATACAATGAGCAGTTCTTC
-	TRBV5-1	-	TRBJ1-2	CASSGGEGMRYGYTF	TGCGCCAGCAGCGGTGGGGAGGGTATGCGGTATGGCTACACCTTC
-	TRBV18	TRBD1	TRBJ1-2	CASSPLQGVNNGYTF	TGTGCCAGCTCACCACTACAGGGGGTGAATAATGGCTACACCTTC
-	TRBV10-3	-	TRBJ1-6	CAISESTQNSPLHF	TGTGCCATCAGTGAGTCGACTCAGAATTCACCCCTCCACTTT
-	TRBV7-9	-	TRBJ2-7	CASSLGEYEQYF	TGTGCCAGCAGCTTAGGCGAGTACGAGCAGTACTTC
-	TRBV6-4	-	TRBJ1-1	CASRQGLEAFF	TGTGCCAGCCGCCAGGGGCTTGAAGCTTTCTTT
-	TRBV28	TRBD1	TRBJ1-2	CASSLTGALRSYGYTF	TGTGCCAGCAGTTTGACAGGGGCCCTTCGCTCCTATGGCTACACCTTC
-	TRBV4-1	TRBD2	TRBJ2-1	CASSQLAGGKQFF	TGCGCCAGCAGCCAACTAGCGGGGGGCAAGCAGTTCTTC
once	TRBV9	TRBD1	TRBJ1-2	CASSPLDDRGYGYTF	TGTGCCAGCAGCCCCCTGGACGACAGGGGCTATGGCTACACCTTC
-	TRBV28	-	TRBJ2-7	CASSPGAPRDEQYF	TGTGCCAGCAGTCCTGGGGCCCCGCGCGACGAGCAGTACTTC
once	TRBV5-6	TRBD1	TRBJ1-2	CASSSDRVIGYTF	TGTGCCAGCAGCTCAGACAGGGTAATTGGCTACACCTTC
-	TRBV9	TRBD2	TRBJ2-1	CASSGGAGAYNEQFF	TGTGCCAGCAGCGGAGGAGCGGGGGCCTACAATGAGCAGTTCTTC
-	TRBV2	-	TRBJ2-5	CASRGQKETQYF	TGTGCCAGCAGAGGACAGAAAGAGACCCAGTACTTC
-	TRBV18	-	TRBJ1-5	CASSPDLRGNSNQPQHF	TGTGCCAGCTCACCAGATCTAAGGGGCAATAGCAATCAGCCCCAGCATTTT
-	TRBV19	-	TRBJ1-1	CASTPRGNTEAFF	TGTGCCAGTACCCCAAGGGGGAACACTGAAGCTTTCTTT
-	TRBV9	TRBD1	TRBJ1-2	CASSVNLEGTVYGYTF	TGTGCCAGCAGCGTAAACTTAGAGGGGACAGTCTATGGCTACACCTTC
-	TRBV9	-	TRBJ1-1	CASSASGILNTEAFF	TGTGCCAGCAGCGCGTCCGGGATTCTGAACACTGAAGCTTTCTTT
-	TRBV3-1/TRBV3-2	TRBD2	TRBJ2-7	CASSLNSGGEQYF	TGTGCCAGCAGCTTAAATAGCGGGGGGGAGCAGTACTTC
few	TRBV29-1	TRBD1	TRBJ1-2	CSVDGTAYGYTF	TGCAGCGTTGACGGGACAGCATATGGCTACACCTTC
-	TRBV7-2	-	TRBJ1-2	CASSAAGIGGYTF	TGTGCCAGCAGTGCGGCGGGGATAGGTGGCTACACCTTC
-	TRBV7-9	-	TRBJ2-3	CASTLEPSTDTQYF	TGTGCCAGCACGCTCGAGCCTAGCACAGATACGCAGTATTTT
-	TRBV19	TRBD2	TRBJ2-6	CASSKGLAGGIISGANVLTF	TGTGCCAGTAGTAAAGGATTAGCGGGGGGCATCATCTCTGGGGCCAACGTCCTGACTTTC
-	TRBV19	-	TRBJ1-1	CASSPGKGNTEAFF	TGTGCCAGTAGTCCAGGGAAGGGGAACACTGAAGCTTTCTTT
-	TRBV2	-	TRBJ1-5	CASTRVGDQPQHF	TGTGCCAGCACGCGGGTGGGCGATCAGCCCCAGCATTTT
-	TRBV10-2	TRBD1	TRBJ2-7	CASRGQGLGEQYF	TGCGCCAGCAGGGGACAGGGGCTGGGCGAGCAGTACTTC
-	TRBV7-2	-	TRBJ2-2	CASSPDLSTGELFF	TGTGCCAGCAGCCCGGACTTATCTACCGGGGAGCTGTTTTTT
-	TRBV19	TRBD1	TRBJ1-2	CATGQGTYGYTF	TGTGCCACCGGACAGGGAACCTATGGCTACACCTTC
-	TRBV6-5	TRBD1	TRBJ1-1	CASRRRTGATEAFF	TGTGCCAGCAGGCGAAGGACAGGGGCCACTGAAGCTTTCTTT
few	TRBV4-2	TRBD1	TRBJ1-2	CASSQPGQGPQGYTF	TGTGCCAGCAGCCAGCCAGGACAGGGGCCTCAGGGCTACACCTTC
-	TRBV6-6	-	TRBJ1-5	CASSYSSGNQPQHF	TGTGCCAGCAGTTACTCTTCAGGCAATCAGCCCCAGCATTTT
-	TRBV30	-	TRBJ2-5	CAWIVGETQYF	TGTGCCTGGATTGTCGGAGAGACCCAGTACTTC
-	TRBV5-8	-	TRBJ2-1	CASSLEGVGFF	TGTGCCAGCAGCTTGGAGGGGGTCGGGTTCTTC
-	TRBV30	TRBD1	TRBJ1-1	CAWSGWTGRGTEAFF	TGTGCCTGGAGTGGATGGACAGGGAGAGGCACTGAAGCTTTCTTT